The 2 T cell receptor beta chains below were found in one sample sequenced in a study of T cell responses to AZD1222 COVID-19 vaccine. Only in-frame clones appear in the TCRdb table, and some are missing; sequencing was by immunoSEQ multiplex PCR. The sample carries about 140,000 clones, roughly 85% recorded once. Sequenced here: peripheral blood, sampled 28 days after the second dose of the MenACWY control vaccine. The receptors were sampled from an adult who received the MenACWY meningococcal vaccine as a control.

The chain has TRBV5-6 and TRBJ2-7; D remains unclear. V lost 0 bases to trimming and J lost 4 bases, with 8 bases between them. Germline V CDR1 and CDR2: SGHDT, YYEEEE. The CDR3 is 13 residues long. The CDR3 nucleotides are TGTGCCAGCAGCTTGGGACCGATATACGAGCAGTACTTC. Encoded protein: CASSLGPIYEQYF.

This chain joins TRBV28 and TRBJ1-6; D is possibly TRBD1 (5 bases). The germline V and J ends were trimmed by 7 bases and 7 bases, with 11 bases remaining between them. Germline lookup yields CDR1 MDHEN and CDR2 SYDVKM. CDR3 length equals 13 residues. This CDR3 reads CASKGRGNSPLHF. For the CDR3, the DNA is TGTGCCAGCAAAGGGCGGGGGAATTCACCCCTCCACTTT.